This T cell receptor beta chain was sequenced for a study of neurological immune-mediated disorders. Synthesis of cDNA was carried out by template-switch 5'RACE. The reaction used 10-nucleotide random UMIs. TCRdb redid the calling of the 5' RACE reads with MiXCR, one entry per CDR3 protein. The repertoire holds about 50,000 distinct CDR3 sequences, with about a tenth as singletons. The study's findings and limits: Whereas HTLV-1-associated myelopathy showed the most TCR clonal expansion, multiple sclerosis showed the least, with levels below those of healthy controls.

This clonotype was recorded at least ten times. The antigen is undetermined. This CDR3 is built from 12 residues. Germline-derived CDR1 and CDR2 are MGHDK and SYGVNS. Trimming took off 6 bases at V and 4 bases at J, with 7 bases between the two ends. This TCR came from a woman aged 40-49 years with HTLV-1-associated myelopathy (HAM/TSP). V usage is TRBV25-1 and J usage is TRBJ1-5; perhaps TRBD1 as D (5 bases). Sequencing was performed on PBMCs. DNA for the CDR3: TGTGCCAGCAGAGGGGAAAATCAGCCCCAGCATTTT. Its translation: CASRGENQPQHF.